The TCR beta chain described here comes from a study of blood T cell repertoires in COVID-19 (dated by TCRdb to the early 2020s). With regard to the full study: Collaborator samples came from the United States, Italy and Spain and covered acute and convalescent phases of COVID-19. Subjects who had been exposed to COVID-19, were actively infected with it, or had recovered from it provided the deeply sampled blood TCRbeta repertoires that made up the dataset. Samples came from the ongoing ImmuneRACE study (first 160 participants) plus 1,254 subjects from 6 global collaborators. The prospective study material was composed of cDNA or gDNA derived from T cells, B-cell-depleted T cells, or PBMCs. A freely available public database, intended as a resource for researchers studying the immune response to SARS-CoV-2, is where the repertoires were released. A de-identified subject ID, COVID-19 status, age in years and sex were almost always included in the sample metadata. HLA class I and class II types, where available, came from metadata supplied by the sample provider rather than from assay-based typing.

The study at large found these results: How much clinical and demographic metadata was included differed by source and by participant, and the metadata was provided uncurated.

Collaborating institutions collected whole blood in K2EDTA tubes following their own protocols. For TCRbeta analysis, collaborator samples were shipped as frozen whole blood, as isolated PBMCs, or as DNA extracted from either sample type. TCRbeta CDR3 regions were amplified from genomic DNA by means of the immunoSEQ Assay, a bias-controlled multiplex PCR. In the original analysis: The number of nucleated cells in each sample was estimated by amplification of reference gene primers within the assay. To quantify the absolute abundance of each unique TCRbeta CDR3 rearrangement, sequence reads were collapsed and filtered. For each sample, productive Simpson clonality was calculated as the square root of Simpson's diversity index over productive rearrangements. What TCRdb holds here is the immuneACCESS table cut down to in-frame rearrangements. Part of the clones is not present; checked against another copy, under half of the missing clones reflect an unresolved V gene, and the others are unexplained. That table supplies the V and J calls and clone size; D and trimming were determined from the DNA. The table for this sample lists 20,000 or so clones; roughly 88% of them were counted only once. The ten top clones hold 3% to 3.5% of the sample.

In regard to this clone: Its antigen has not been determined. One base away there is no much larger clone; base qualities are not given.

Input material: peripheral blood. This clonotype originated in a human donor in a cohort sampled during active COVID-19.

CDR3 loop: CASSLVGGQGEQYF. In nucleotides, the sequence is TGCGCCAGCAGCTTGGTGGGGGGACAGGGGGAGCAGTACTTC. The V gene is TRBV5-1 and the J gene is TRBJ2-7; TRBD1 fits 10 bases in the junction. Inclusive of the bounding cysteine and phenylalanine, the CDR3 is 14 residues long. Of the read, only the CDR3 DNA is kept; its 42 bases are in frame from base 1. At the junction V is shortened by 0 bases and J by 7 bases; bases outside the gene matches: 4. From the germline V gene, CDR1 is SGHRS and CDR2 is YFSETQ.